The following is a T cell receptor beta chain sequence with its context. The CDR3 runs to 16 residues. The V gene end was trimmed by 0 bases and the J gene end by 2 bases; junction bases not matched to a gene: 3. The germline V gene has CDR1 SGHNT and CDR2 YYREEE (reference sequence). The sample originates from a study of blood T cell repertoires in COVID-19. The wider study: The United States, Italy and Spain provided the acute and convalescent COVID-19 samples. Nucleic acid was either cDNA or gDNA, and it came from T cells, B-cell-depleted T cells, or PBMCs.

In the authors' workflow: Counts of nucleated cells, estimated from reference gene primer amplification, were obtained. TCRdb's copy holds only in-frame clones and misses some; the assay was immunoSEQ multiplex PCR. V, J and clone size reflect that table, while D and trimming were determined from the DNA. The table lists 35,000 to 45,000 clones, roughly 84% of them singletons. V is TRBV5-4 and J is TRBJ2-5, with TRBD2 matching 11 bases. Sequencing input: peripheral blood. This clonotype was obtained from a human donor in a cohort sampled during active COVID-19. DNA for the CDR3: TGTGCCAGCAGCTTGGCGGCTAGCGGGGGGCAAGAGACCCAGTACTTC. It yields the protein CASSLAASGGQETQYF. Supplemented by reference TRBV5-4 and TRBJ2-5, the full variable domain reads ETGVTQSPTHLIKTRGQQVTLRCSSQSGHNTVSWYQQALGQGPQFIFQYYREEENGRGNFPPRFSGLQFPNYSSELNVNALELDDSALYLCASSLAASGGQETQYFGPGTRLLVL.